This T cell receptor beta chain was captured by sequencing in a study of cytomegalovirus exposure and HLA in healthy donors. Trimming took 0 bases from V and 5 from J, leaving 13 bases between them. This CDR3 is 15 amino acids long. Germline V gene data show CDR1 as LNHNV and CDR2 as YYDKDF (reference sequence). The PCR employed 60 Vbeta primers together with 13 Jbeta primers. Clones were read by immunoSEQ multiplex PCR, and TCRdb kept only the in-frame ones, dropping some. The top ten clones hold around 0.71% of a sample with about 170,000 clones, 76% of them seen once. V is TRBV15 and J is TRBJ2-5, with D perhaps matching TRBD2 (7 bases). Sequencing used PBMCs. This TCR was recovered from a female donor in good health and CMV-seronegative. CDR3 sequence (DNA): TGTGCCACCAGCAGAGACGGGGGGCGGCATGAGACCCAGTACTTC. It encodes CATSRDGGRHETQYF.